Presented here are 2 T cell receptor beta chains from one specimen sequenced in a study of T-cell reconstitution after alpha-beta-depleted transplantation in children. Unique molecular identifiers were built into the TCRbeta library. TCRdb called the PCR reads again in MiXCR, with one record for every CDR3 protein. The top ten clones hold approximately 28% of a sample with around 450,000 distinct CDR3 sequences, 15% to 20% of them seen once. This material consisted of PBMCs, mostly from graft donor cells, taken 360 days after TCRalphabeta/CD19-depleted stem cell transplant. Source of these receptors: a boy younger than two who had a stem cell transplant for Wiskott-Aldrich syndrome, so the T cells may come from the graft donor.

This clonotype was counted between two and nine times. In nucleotides, the CDR3 is TGTGCCAGCAGAGTGACAGGGGGTCCCTCCTACAATGAGCAGTTCTTC. This translates into CASRVTGGPSYNEQFF. J is TRBJ2-1 and V is TRBV12-3 or TRBV12-4; 9 positions match TRBD1. This CDR3 spans 16 amino acids. The V segment lost 6 bases and the J segment 0 bases; nucleotides outside the gene matches: 6.

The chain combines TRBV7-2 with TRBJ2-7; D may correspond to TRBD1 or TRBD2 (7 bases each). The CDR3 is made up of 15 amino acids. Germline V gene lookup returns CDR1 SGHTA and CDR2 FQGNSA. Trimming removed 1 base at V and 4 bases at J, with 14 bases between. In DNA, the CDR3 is TGTGCCAGCAGCTTAGTCCCCCAGGGGGGGTACGAGCAGTACTTC. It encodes CASSLVPQGGYEQYF.